This TCR beta chain was profiled in a study of T cell repertoires in cytomegalovirus infection. About the study: In public TCR beta signatures, there were indications of both CMV infection and matching HLA type.

TCRdb fed the reads into MiXCR, producing one record per CDR3 protein. The data contain about 140,000 distinct CDR3 sequences, about 6.5% of them singletons. This clonotype appeared many times. V dropped 2 bases and J dropped 0 bases, with 8 bases sitting between them. The CDR3 sequence is 15 residues long. Germline CDR1 reads MDHEN; CDR2 reads SYDVKM. Sequenced input: PBMCs. This sequence was found in a human donor in good health (CMV status not recorded). Some clones in this sample may be carry-over from other donors' samples. This chain connects TRBV28 to TRBJ1-3, with no clear D. This CDR3 is CASSLRASSGNTIYF. CDR3 nucleotides: TGTGCCAGCAGTTTAAGGGCTAGCTCTGGAAACACCATATATTTT.